The clone carrying this TCR beta chain came up a few times. One entry per CDR3 protein, called by TCRdb with MiXCR from the RT-PCR reads. The sample contains 900,000 to 1,000,000 distinct CDR3 sequences, roughly 18% of which appear only once. CDR1 is KGHDR and CDR2 is SFDVKD in the germline V gene. There are 13 residues in the CDR3. The V end was cut by 0 bases, the J end by 10 bases, with 11 bases between. This specimen belongs to a study of patients and donors after allogeneic stem cell transplantation. This rearrangement joins TRBV24-1 to TRBJ1-1, with D hard to call. This clonotype was sampled from a human donor who was either an allogeneic HSCT recipient or a stem cell or donor lymphocyte infusion donor (not recorded which). It is not recorded whose cells these are; they may come from a transplant donor. Sequenced input: blood, either unsorted or a sorted T cell fraction (not recorded which). The CDR3 coding sequence is TGTGCCACCAGTGATTTGGGGAGGACCGGAGCTTTCTTT. Translating it yields CATSDLGRTGAFF.